This T cell receptor (beta chain) was documented in a study of blood T cell repertoires in COVID-19. Per the authors' pipeline: Amplifying reference gene primers gave estimates of nucleated cell counts. Generated by immunoSEQ multiplex PCR, the TCRdb table keeps only in-frame clones and is missing some. For V, J and clone size, that table is used; D and trimming come from the DNA. The sample shows tens of thousands of clones, roughly 86% of them seen only once. Sequenced sample: peripheral blood. The receptor was isolated from a man aged 50 to 59 with active or convalescent COVID-19.

The CDR3 sequence is CASMGQGMYNEQFF. DNA for the CDR3: TGTGCCAGCATGGGACAGGGCATGTACAATGAGCAGTTCTTC. The rearrangement uses TRBV25-1 and TRBJ2-1, with TRBD1 identical over 9 bases. There are 14 residues in the CDR3. From germline, CDR1 is MGHDK and CDR2 SYGVNS. Germline trimming cut 7 bases from V and 4 bases from J; bases unmatched to any gene: 5.